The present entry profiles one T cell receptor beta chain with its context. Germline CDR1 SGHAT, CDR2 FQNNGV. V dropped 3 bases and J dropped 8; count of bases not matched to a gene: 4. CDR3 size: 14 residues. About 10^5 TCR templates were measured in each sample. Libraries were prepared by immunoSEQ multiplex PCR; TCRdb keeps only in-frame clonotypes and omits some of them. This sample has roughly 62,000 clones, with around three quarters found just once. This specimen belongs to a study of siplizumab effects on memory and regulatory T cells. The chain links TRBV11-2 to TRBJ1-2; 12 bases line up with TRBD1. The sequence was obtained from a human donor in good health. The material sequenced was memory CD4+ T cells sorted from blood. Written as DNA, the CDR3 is TGTGCCAGCAGCTTGGGGACAGGGGGCTTAGGCTACACCTTC. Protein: CASSLGTGGLGYTF. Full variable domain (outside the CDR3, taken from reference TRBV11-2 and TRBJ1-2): EAGVAQSPRYKIIEKRQSVAFWCNPISGHATLYWYQQILGQGPKLLIQFQNNGVVDDSQLPKDRFSAERLKGVDSTLKIQPAKLEDSAVYLCASSLGTGGLGYTFGSGTRLTVV.